This TCR beta chain is drawn from a study of T cell responses to AZD1222 COVID-19 vaccine. Study-wide results and caveats: Repertoires were obtained solely post-peak T cell response.

CDR1 and CDR2 (germline): MDHEN, SYDVKM. The CDR3 extends over 15 amino acids. Comments on this clone: Its antigen is as yet unknown. A junction boundary mismatches the germline segment, possibly from a read error.

The data were produced by immunoSEQ multiplex PCR, yet TCRdb's version contains in-frame clones alone and is incomplete. The data hold roughly 150,000 clones, with approximately 91% observed a single time. The sample consisted of peripheral blood, taken 28 days after the second AZD1222 dose. The V call is TRBV28, the J call TRBJ1-6; D remains unclear. This sequence originates from an adult who received the AZD1222 COVID-19 vaccine. The CDR3 sequence: CTSRLRSSYNSPLHF. The DNA of the CDR3 is TGTACCAGCAGGCTCAGGAGCTCCTATAATTCACCCCTCCACTTT.